This TCR beta chain was observed in a study of T cells after posttransplantation cyclophosphamide. A marrow graft followed busulfan-fludarabine conditioning, with cyclophosphamide on days +3 and +4. Study-level points and caveats: Later blood repertoires were often dominated by clones from the donor CD8+ memory compartment. TRB overlap between skin or GI tissue T cells and blood was limited. TRB clonality was highly associated with recipient CMV seropositivity and reactivation.

The germline CDR1 and CDR2 sequences are MNHNY and SVGAGI (reference sequence). CDR3 length equals 12 residues. The ends lost 8 bases at V and 5 bases at J; junction bases unmatched: 2. This clone was recorded at least ten times. Antigen specificity is unknown. Assay used: immunoSEQ multiplex PCR; TCRdb lists only in-frame clones, some missing. The repertoire consists of approximately 7,100 clones, none detected only once. J is TRBJ2-3 and V is TRBV6-6, with TRBD2 identical over 9 bases. This clonotype was obtained from a female patient in her 60s who received an allogeneic stem cell transplant from an unrelated donor, was CMV-positive, and had acute GVHD only. Some T cells may originate from the graft donor. The sequencing used PBMCs, collected around 90 days after allogeneic stem cell transplant with posttransplant cyclophosphamide. The CDR3 protein is CASFSGRDTQYF. Written as DNA, the CDR3 is TGTGCCAGCTTTAGCGGGAGAGATACGCAGTATTTT.